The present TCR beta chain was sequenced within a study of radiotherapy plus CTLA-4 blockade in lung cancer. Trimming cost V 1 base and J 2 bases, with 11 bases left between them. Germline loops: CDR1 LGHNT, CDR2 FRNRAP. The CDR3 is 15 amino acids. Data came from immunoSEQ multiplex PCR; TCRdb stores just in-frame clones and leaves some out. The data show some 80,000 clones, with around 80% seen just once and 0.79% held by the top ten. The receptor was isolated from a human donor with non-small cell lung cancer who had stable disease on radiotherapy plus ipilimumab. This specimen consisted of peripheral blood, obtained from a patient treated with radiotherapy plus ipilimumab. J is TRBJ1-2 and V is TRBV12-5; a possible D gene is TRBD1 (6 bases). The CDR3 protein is CASGLGDTVNYGYTF. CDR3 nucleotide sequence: TGTGCTAGTGGTTTGGGGGACACGGTGAACTATGGCTACACCTTC. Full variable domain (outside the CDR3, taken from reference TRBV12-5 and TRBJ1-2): DARVTQTPRHKVTEMGQEVTMRCQPILGHNTVFWYRQTMMQGLELLAYFRNRAPLDDSGMPKDRFSAEMPDATLATLKIQPSEPRDSAVYFCASGLGDTVNYGYTFGSGTRLTVV.